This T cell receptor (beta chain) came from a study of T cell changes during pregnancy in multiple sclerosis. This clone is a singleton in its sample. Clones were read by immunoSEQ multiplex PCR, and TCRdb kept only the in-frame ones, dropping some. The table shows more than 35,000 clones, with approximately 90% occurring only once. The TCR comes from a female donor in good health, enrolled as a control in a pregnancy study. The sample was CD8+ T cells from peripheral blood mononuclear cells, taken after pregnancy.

In DNA, the CDR3 is TGTGCCAGCAGTTACTCGTACTACACTGAAGCTTTCTTT. This translates into CASSYSYYTEAFF. V usage is TRBV6-5 and J usage is TRBJ1-1, with D uncertain. Looked up from germline, CDR1 is MNHEY and CDR2 is SVGAGI. CDR3 length: 13 residues. V lost 0 bases and J 3 bases, leaving 5 bases between the germline ends.